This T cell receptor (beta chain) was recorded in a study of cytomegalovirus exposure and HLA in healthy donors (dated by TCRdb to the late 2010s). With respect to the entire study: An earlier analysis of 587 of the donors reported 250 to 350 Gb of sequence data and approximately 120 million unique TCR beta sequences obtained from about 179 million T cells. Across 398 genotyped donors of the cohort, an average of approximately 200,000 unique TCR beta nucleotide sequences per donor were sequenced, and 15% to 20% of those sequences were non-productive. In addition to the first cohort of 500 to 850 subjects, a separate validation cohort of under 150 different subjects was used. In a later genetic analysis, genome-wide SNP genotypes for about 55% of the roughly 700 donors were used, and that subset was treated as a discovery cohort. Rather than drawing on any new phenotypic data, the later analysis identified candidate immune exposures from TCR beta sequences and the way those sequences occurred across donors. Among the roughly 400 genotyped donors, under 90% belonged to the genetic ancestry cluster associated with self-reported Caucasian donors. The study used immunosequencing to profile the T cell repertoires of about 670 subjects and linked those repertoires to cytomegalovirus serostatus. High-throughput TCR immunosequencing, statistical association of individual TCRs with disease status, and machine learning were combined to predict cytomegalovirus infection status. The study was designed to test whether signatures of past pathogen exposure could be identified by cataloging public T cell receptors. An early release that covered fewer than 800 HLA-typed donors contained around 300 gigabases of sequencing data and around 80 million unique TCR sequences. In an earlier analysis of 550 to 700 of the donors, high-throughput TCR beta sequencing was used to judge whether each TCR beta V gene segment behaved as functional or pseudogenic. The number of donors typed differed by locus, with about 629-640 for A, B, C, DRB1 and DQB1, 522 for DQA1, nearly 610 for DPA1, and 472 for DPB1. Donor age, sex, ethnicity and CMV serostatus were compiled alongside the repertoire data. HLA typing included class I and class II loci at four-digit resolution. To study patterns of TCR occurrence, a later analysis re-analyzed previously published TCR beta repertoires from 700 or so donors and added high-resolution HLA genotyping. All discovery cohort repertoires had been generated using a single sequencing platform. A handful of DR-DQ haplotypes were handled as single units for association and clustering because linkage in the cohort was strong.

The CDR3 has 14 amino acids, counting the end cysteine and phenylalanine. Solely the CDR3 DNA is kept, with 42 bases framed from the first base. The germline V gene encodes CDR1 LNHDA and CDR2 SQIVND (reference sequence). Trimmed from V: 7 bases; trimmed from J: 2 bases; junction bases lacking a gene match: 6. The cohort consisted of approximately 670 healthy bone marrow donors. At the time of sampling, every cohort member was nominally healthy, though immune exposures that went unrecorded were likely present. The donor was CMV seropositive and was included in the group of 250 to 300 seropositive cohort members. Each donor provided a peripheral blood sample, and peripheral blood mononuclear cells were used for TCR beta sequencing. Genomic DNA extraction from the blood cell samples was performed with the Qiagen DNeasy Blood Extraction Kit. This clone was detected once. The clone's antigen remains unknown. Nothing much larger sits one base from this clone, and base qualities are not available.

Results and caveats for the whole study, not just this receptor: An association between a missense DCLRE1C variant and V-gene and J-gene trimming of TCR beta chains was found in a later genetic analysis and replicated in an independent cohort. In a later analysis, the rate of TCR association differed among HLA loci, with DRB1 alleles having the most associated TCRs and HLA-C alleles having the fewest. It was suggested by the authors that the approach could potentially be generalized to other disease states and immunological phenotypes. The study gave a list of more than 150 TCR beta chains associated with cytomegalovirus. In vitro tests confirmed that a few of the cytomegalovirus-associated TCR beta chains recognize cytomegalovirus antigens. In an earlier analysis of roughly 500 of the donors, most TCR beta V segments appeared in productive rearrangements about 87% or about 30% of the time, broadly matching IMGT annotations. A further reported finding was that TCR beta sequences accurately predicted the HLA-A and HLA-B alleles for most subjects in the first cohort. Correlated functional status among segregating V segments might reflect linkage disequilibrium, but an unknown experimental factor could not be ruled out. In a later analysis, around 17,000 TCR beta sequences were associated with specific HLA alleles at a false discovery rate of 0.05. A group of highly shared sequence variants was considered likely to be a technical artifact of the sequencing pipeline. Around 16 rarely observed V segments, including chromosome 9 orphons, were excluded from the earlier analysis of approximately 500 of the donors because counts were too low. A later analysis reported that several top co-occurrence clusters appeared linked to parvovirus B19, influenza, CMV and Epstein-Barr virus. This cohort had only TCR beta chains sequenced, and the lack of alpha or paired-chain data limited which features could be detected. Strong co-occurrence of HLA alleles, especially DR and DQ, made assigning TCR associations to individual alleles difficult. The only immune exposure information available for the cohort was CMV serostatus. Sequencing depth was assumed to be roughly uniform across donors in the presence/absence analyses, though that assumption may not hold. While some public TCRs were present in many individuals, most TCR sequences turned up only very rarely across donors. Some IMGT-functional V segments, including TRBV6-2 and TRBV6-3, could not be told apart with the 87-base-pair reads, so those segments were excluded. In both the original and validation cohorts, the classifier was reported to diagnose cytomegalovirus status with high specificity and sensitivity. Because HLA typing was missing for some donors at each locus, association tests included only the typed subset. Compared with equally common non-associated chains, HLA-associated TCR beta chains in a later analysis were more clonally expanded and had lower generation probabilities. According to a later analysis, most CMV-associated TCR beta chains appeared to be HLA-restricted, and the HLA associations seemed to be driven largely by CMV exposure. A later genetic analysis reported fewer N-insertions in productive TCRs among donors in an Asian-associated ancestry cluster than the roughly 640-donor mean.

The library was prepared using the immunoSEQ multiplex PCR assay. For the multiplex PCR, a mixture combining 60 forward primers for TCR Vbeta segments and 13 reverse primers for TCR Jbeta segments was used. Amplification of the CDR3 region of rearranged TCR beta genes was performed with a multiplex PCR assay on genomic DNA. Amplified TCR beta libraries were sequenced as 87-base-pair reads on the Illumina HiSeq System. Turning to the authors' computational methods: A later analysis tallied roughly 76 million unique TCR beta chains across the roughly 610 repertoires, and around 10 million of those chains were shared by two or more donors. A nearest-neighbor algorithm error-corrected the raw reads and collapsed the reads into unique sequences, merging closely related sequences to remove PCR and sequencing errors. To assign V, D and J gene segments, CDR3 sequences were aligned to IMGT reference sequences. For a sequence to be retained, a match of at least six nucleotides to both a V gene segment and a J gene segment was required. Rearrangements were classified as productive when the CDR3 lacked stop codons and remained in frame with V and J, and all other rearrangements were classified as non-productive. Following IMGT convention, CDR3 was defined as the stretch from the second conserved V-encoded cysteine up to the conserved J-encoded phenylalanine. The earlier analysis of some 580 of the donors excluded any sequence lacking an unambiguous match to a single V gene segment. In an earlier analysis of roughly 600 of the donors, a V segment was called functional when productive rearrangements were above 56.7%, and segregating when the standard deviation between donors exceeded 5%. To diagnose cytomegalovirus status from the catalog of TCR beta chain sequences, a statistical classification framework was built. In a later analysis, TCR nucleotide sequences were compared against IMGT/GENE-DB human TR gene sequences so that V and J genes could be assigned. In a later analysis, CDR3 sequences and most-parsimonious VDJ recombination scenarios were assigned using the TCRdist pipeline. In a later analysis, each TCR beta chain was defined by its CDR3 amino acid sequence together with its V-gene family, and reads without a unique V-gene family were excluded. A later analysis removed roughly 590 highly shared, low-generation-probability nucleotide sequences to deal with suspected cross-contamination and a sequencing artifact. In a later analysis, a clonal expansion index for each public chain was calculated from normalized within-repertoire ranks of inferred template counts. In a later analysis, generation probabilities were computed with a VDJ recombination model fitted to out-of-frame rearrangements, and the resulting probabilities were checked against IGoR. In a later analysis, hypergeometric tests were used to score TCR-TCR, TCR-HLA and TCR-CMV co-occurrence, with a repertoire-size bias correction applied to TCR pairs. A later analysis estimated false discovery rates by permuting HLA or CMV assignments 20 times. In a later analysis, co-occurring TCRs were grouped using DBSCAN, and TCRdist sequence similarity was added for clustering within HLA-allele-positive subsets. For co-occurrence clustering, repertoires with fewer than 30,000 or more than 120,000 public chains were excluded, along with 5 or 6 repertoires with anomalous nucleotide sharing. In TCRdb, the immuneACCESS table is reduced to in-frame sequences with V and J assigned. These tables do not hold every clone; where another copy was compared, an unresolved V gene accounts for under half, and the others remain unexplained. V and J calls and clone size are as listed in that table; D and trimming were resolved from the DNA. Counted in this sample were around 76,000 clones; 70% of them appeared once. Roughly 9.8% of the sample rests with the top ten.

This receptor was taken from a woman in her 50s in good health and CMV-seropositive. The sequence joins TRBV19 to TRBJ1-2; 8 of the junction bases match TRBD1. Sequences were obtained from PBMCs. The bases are TGTGCCAGTACCAGGGGACAGGAGAACTATGGCTACACCTTC. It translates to CASTRGQENYGYTF.